Sequencing of this T cell receptor beta chain was carried out in a study of T cell repertoires in cytomegalovirus infection. The CDR3 runs 13 residues. V lost 6 bases, J lost 3 bases, and 3 bases stayed unmatched. On this clonotype itself: Its antigen is still unknown.

TCRdb re-analysed the reads in MiXCR, keeping a single row per CDR3 protein. The repertoire holds 630,000 or so distinct CDR3 sequences, with 20% to 25% as singletons. Findings and caveats of the study: Across the ex vivo response, the dominant clonotypes were HLA-C-restricted CMV-specific TCR beta clonotypes.

V is TRBV12-3 or TRBV12-4 and J is TRBJ1-2; 8 nucleotides agree with TRBD1. This receptor was obtained from a human donor in good health (CMV status not recorded). Some clones in this sample may be carry-over from other donors' samples. Sequencing was done on a sample of CD8+ T cells from PBMCs. The CDR3 DNA is TGTGCCAGCAGGCAGGGGGCTGACTATGGCTACACCTTC. This gives the protein CASRQGADYGYTF.